These T cell receptor beta chains were read from a single sample in a study of T cell responses to AZD1222 COVID-19 vaccine. Data came from immunoSEQ multiplex PCR; TCRdb stores just in-frame clones and leaves some out. Of approximately 110,000 clones listed, 70% to 90% are singletons. The sample consisted of peripheral blood, taken on day 0 of AZD1222 vaccination. These receptor sequences come from an adult in good health. Each CDR3 is given with its conserved first and last residue. D genes are given only for firm matches. Not all rows give a size; the values are once, few, many and, for expanded clones, a class.

TRBD1 NA 15 TRBJ2-1 TRBV5-4 TGTGCCAGCAGCTTAACCGGGACAGGGGAAAATGAGCAGTTCTTC CASSLTGTGENEQFF
TRBD2 NA 13 TRBJ2-1 TRBV7-2 TGTGCCAGCAGTTCTAGCGGGATCGCTGAGCAGTTCTTC CASSSSGIAEQFF
NA NA 15 TRBJ1-1 TRBV14 TGTGCCAGCAGCCAACGCGACAGGTTCTTCGCTGAAGCTTTCTTT CASSQRDRFFAEAFF
NA once 14 TRBJ1-5 TRBV4-1 TGCGCCAGCACCCCAGGGCGGGGAGATCAGCCCCAGCATTTT CASTPGRGDQPQHF
TRBD1 NA 16 TRBJ1-1 TRBV30 TGTGCCTGGGGAGTGAGGGTGACAGGGATCGGCACTGAAGCTTTCTTT CAWGVRVTGIGTEAFF
NA NA 14 TRBJ1-4 TRBV3-1/TRBV3-2 TGTGCCAGCAGCCAATTTGCGGCGGGTGAAAAACTGTTTTTT CASSQFAAGEKLFF
NA NA 14 TRBJ1-2 TRBV5-1 TGCGCCAGCAGCACCGAGCGGGCGGGCTATGGCTACACCTTC CASSTERAGYGYTF
NA NA 13 TRBJ1-1 TRBV7-9 TGTGCCAGCAGCTTATTAGGGCAGAGTGAAGCTTTCTTT CASSLLGQSEAFF
NA NA 15 TRBJ1-5 TRBV6-5 TGTGCCAGCAGAATAGGGCCCGGCGATCCCGTGCCCCAGCATTTT CASRIGPGDPVPQHF
TRBD1 NA 15 TRBJ2-7 TRBV11-2 TGTGCCAGCAGGGGTGGGACAGGGGGATCCTACGAGCAGTACTTC CASRGGTGGSYEQYF
NA NA 12 TRBJ1-1 TRBV7-9 TGTGCCAGCAGCACCGAGACCGGCCCAGCTTTCTTT CASSTETGPAFF
NA NA 15 TRBJ1-4 TRBV4-1 TGCGCCAGCAGCGCTCAGGAGGTCGCTAATGAAAAACTGTTTTTT CASSAQEVANEKLFF
NA NA 14 TRBJ1-3 TRBV6-5 TGTGCCAGCAGACAACAGGGCTCTGGAAACACCATATATTTT CASRQQGSGNTIYF
NA NA 15 TRBJ1-3 TRBV7-6 TGTGCCAGCAGCTTAGCGGAGGGCTCTGGAAACACCATATATTTT CASSLAEGSGNTIYF
TRBD2 NA 15 TRBJ2-1 TRBV7-3 TGTGCCAGCAGCTTACGGTCTAGCGGGAGACATGAGCAGTTCTTC CASSLRSSGRHEQFF
NA NA 13 TRBJ2-3 TRBV12-3/TRBV12-4 TGTGCCAGCAGCCTACTAGCAGCAGATACGCAGTATTTT CASSLLAADTQYF
TRBD2 NA 18 TRBJ2-3 TRBV11-2 TGTGCCAGCAGCGCAAGACCCGGCAGCGGGAGGGCGGGAGATACGCAGTATTTT CASSARPGSGRAGDTQYF
NA once 14 TRBJ1-1 TRBV7-3 TGTGCCAGCAGCCCCGGATGGGCGAACACTGAAGCTTTCTTT CASSPGWANTEAFF
NA once 13 TRBJ2-1 TRBV4-3 TGCGCCAGCAGCATCTTAGCGCAGAATGAGCAGTTCTTC CASSILAQNEQFF
NA NA 15 TRBJ2-2 TRBV7-9 TGTGCCAGCAGCGCTCCGGGACTGGGCCCCGGGGAGCTGTTTTTT CASSAPGLGPGELFF
NA NA 15 TRBJ1-3 TRBV2 TGTGCCAGCACCCCGCTTGCAGGGGCTGGAAACACCATATATTTT CASTPLAGAGNTIYF
NA once 13 TRBJ1-2 TRBV5-6 TGTGCCAGCAGCTTGTGGACAGTGATGGGCTACACCTTC CASSLWTVMGYTF
NA NA 17 TRBJ2-2 TRBV7-9 TGTGCCAGCAGCTTAGCCCAAGGGGCCTTAAACACCGGGGAGCTGTTTTTT CASSLAQGALNTGELFF
TRBD2 once 15 TRBJ2-3 TRBV19 TGTGCCAGTAGTATCGGGGGGGGACTAGCGGAGCTGCAGTATTTT CASSIGGGLAELQYF
TRBD2 NA 16 TRBJ2-4 TRBV25-1 TGTGCCAGCAGTCCCTCCCCCCTAGCGGGAATCGGCATTCAGTACTTC CASSPSPLAGIGIQYF
TRBD1 NA 14 TRBJ1-1 TRBV6-5 TGTGCCAGCGCTCAGGGGGCGTTGGCCACTGAAGCTTTCTTT CASAQGALATEAFF
TRBD1 NA 18 TRBJ2-6 TRBV6-2/TRBV6-3 TGTGCCAGCAGCCTCGGGCCCGGACAGGCGGCGGGGGCCAACGTCCTGACTTTC CASSLGPGQAAGANVLTF
TRBD1 NA 16 TRBJ2-5 TRBV28 TGTGCCAGCGGAGACAGGGGGCTGGGGAGCCAAGAGACCCAGTACTTC CASGDRGLGSQETQYF